One sample yielded the 27 T cell receptor beta chains listed below, sequenced in a study of blood T cells in healthy people across ages. A sample-barcoded 5' primer and a J-beta primer mix were used in a second PCR of roughly 6 to 12 cycles. TCRdb re-called the 5' RACE reads through MiXCR, storing one row per CDR3 protein. The sample has some 370,000 distinct CDR3 sequences, approximately 47% seen once. The sequenced sample was blood. These receptors were taken from a man in his 60s in good health.

A word on this clonotype: A read error may produce the germline difference seen at one junction end. The CDR3: CASSWDRSSYEQYF. In nucleotides, the CDR3 is TGTGCCAGCAGCTGGGACAGAAGCTCCTACGAGCAATACTTC. The genes are TRBV11-2 and TRBJ2-7; 7 positions agree with TRBD1. CDR1 SGHAT and CDR2 FQNNGV come from the germline V gene. The CDR3 sequence is 14 residues long. Full variable domain (rest looked up from reference TRBV11-2 and TRBJ2-7): EAGVAQSPRYKIIEKRQSVAFWCNPISGHATLYWYQQILGQGPKLLIQFQNNGVVDDSQLPKDRFSAERLKGVDSTLKIQPAKLEDSAVYLCASSWDRSSYEQYFGPGTRLTVT.

This clonotype appeared a few times. V is TRBV20-1 and J is TRBJ2-1; a weak D match, TRBD2 (5 bases). The CDR3 covers 13 residues. The germline V and J ends were trimmed by 1 base and 8 bases, with 12 bases remaining between them. Germline V gives CDR1 DFQATT, CDR2 SNEGSKA (reference sequence). The CDR3 here is CSARGERRDEQFF. The DNA for the CDR3 is TGCAGTGCTAGAGGGGAAAGGCGGGATGAGCAGTTCTTC.

The gene calls are TRBV11-3 and TRBJ1-4; 8 nucleotides line up with TRBD1. J lost 7 bases, V lost 5 bases, and 6 bases had no gene match. Per germline, CDR1 SGHNT and CDR2 YENEEA. There are 14 residues in the CDR3. Here the CDR3 DNA reads TGTGCCAGCAGCCTCCGGGACAGGAGTGAAAAACTGTTTTTT. Translation: CASSLRDRSEKLFF.

This chain links TRBV6-5 with TRBJ2-7; 8 nucleotides line up with TRBD1. Germline CDR1 reads MNHEY; CDR2 reads SVGAGI. This CDR3 spans 15 amino acids. Trimming at V came to 10 bases and at J to 0 bases, leaving 11 bases not matched to a gene. The CDR3: CATRGRTGPSYEQYF. The DNA of the CDR3 is TGTGCCACCCGAGGACGGACAGGGCCCTCCTACGAGCAGTACTTC.

The chain uses TRBV9 and TRBJ2-1; possibly TRBD1 or TRBD2 for D (6 bases each). The CDR3 consists of 15 residues. Germline V gives CDR1 SGDLS, CDR2 YYNGEE. V was cut by 4 bases and J by 8 bases, with 19 bases left in between. The CDR3 DNA is TGTGCCAGCAGCCCTCTGGTCGGGGGCGGGGATGAGCAGTTCTTC. It is translated as CASSPLVGGGDEQFF.

Details on this clonotype: This may come from a read error, since a much larger clone is one base off. The chain links TRBV2 to TRBJ1-6, with a tentative D call TRBD1 (5 bases). CDR1 is SNHLY, CDR2 FYNNEI, per germline. The CDR3 contains 14 residues. The DNA of the CDR3 is TGTACCAGCACCCGGGCAGGGCGGAATTCACCCCTCCACTTT. It yields the protein CTSTRAGRNSPLHF.

There are a few counts of this clonotype. CDR3 sequence reads: CSAADGTSYEQYF. The CDR3 bases are TGCAGTGCAGCGGACGGGACGTCCTACGAGCAGTACTTC. The rearrangement joins TRBV29-1 to TRBJ2-7, with D perhaps TRBD1 or TRBD2 (5 bases each). The CDR3 is 13 amino acids. In germline, CDR1 is SQVTM, CDR2 ANQGSEA.

The rearrangement uses TRBV21-1 and TRBJ2-7; no check of the table's D call, TRBD2, against the DNA was made. TRBV21-1 is labeled a pseudogene. The CDR3 runs 17 residues. CDR3 sequence reads: CASIGLAGILSSYEQYF. CDR3 nucleotides: TGTGCCAGCATTGGACTAGCGGGAATCCTGAGCTCCTACGAGCAGTACTTC.

V is TRBV20-1 and J is TRBJ1-2; 9 bases align to TRBD1. Germline-derived CDR1 and CDR2 are DFQATT and SNEGSKA (reference sequence). CDR3 length: 15 residues. The V gene end was trimmed by 4 bases and the J gene end by 6 bases; junction bases not matched to a gene: 12. Here the CDR3 DNA reads TGCAGTGCTACCCCCTCGGGACAGGGATGGAATGGCTACACCTTC. This encodes CSATPSGQGWNGYTF.

Ten or more counts support this clonotype. This chain connects TRBV5-1 to TRBJ2-7; TRBD2 aligns across 8 bases. CDR1 and CDR2 (germline): SGHRS, YFSETQ. The CDR3 has 15 amino acids. V shed 5 bases, J shed 3 bases, and the junction held 10 bases outside the gene matches. CDR3: CASSNPGGPFYEQYF. The CDR3 DNA is TGCGCCAGCAGTAATCCGGGAGGGCCTTTCTACGAGCAGTACTTC.

The sample holds a few counts of this clonotype. The rearrangement joins TRBV20-1 to TRBJ1-2; 10 nucleotides align to TRBD1. The CDR3 runs 13 residues. CDR1 is DFQATT, CDR2 SNEGSKA, per germline (reference sequence). Losses at the gene ends were 2 bases for V and 8 bases for J; bases not matched to a gene: 5. The CDR3 region is CSARRQGAEGYTF. CDR3 DNA: TGCAGTGCTAGACGACAGGGGGCGGAAGGCTACACCTTC.

The table lists this clonotype with a few counts. The genes are TRBV13 and TRBJ2-3; a weak D match, TRBD2 (5 bases). The CDR3 has 14 amino acids. CDR1 and CDR2 (germline): PRHDT, FYEKMQ (reference sequence). Trimming removed 5 bases at V and 4 bases at J, with 13 bases between. CDR3 protein: CASSPLDYSDTQYF. The CDR3 bases are TGTGCCAGCAGCCCCCTCGACTACTCAGATACGCAGTATTTT. Full variable domain (rest looked up from reference TRBV13 and TRBJ2-3): AAGVIQSPRHLIKEKRETATLKCYPIPRHDTVYWYQQGPGQDPQFLISFYEKMQSDKGSIPDRFSAQQFSDYHSELNMSSLELGDSALYFCASSPLDYSDTQYFGPGTRLTVL.

This clonotype was recorded once. The CDR3 DNA is TGTGCCAGCAGTATCAGAGGGGGGAATAGTAGGGTGAACACTGAAGCTTTCTTT. It encodes CASSIRGGNSRVNTEAFF. The chain uses TRBV27 and TRBJ1-1; tentative D call: TRBD1 (6 bases). V was clipped by 5 bases and J by 0 bases, with 22 bases between them. The CDR3 length is 18 residues. Germline-derived CDR1 and CDR2 are MNHEY and SMNVEV (reference sequence).

V usage is TRBV20-1 and J usage is TRBJ1-1; tentative D call: TRBD1 (5 bases). The CDR3 has 17 residues. V gave up 0 bases and J gave up 2 bases, with 19 bases separating them. Per germline, CDR1 DFQATT and CDR2 SNEGSKA (reference sequence). Here the CDR3 reads CSARDGRRGGDNTEAFF. The CDR3 bases are TGCAGTGCTAGAGATGGCAGGCGCGGGGGGGACAACACTGAAGCTTTCTTT.

A note on this clonotype: The junction differs from germline at one of its ends, possibly a read error. The chain links TRBV12-3 or TRBV12-4 to TRBJ2-3, with 7 bases matching TRBD1. This CDR3 is 14 amino acids long. For the CDR3, the DNA is TGTGCCAGCAGTTCGACAGGGAGAGCCGATATGCAGTATTTT. It yields the protein CASSSTGRADMQYF.

This clonotype was seen ten or more times. The V call is TRBV7-3, the J call TRBJ2-6, with D hard to call. The ends were cut back, 6 bases at V and 2 bases at J, with 8 bases in the middle. Germline CDR1 reads SGHTA; CDR2 reads FQGTGA. The CDR3 runs 14 residues. This CDR3 is CASSSGPGANVLTF. CDR3 sequence (DNA): TGTGCCAGCAGTTCCGGACCTGGGGCCAACGTCCTGACTTTC.

This clonotype was recorded only once. This clone may be a read error of a much larger clone one base away. The V gene is TRBV6-5, the J gene TRBJ1-2, with D perhaps matching TRBD1 (5 bases). This CDR3 is built from 14 residues. CDR1 and CDR2 from the germline V gene are MNHEY and SVGAGI. Trimming cost V 5 bases and J 6 bases, with 16 bases left between them. The chain's CDR3 is CASSPLGGKHGYTF. In nucleotides, the CDR3 is TGTGCCAGCAGTCCCCTCGGGGGGAAGCATGGCTACACCTTC.

Only a few counts were recorded for this clonotype. The genes are TRBV29-1 and TRBJ2-5; 8 bases are shared with TRBD2. This CDR3 has 12 amino acids. The germline V gene encodes CDR1 SQVTM and CDR2 ANQGSEA. J lost 3 bases, V lost 6 bases, and 3 bases had no gene match. The CDR3 DNA sequence: TGCAGCGTCGGGAGGGGGGAAGAGACCCAGTACTTC. Translating gives CSVGRGEETQYF.

Comments on this clonotype: A much larger clone sits a single nucleotide away, making a read error possible. V and J are TRBV12-3 or TRBV12-4 and TRBJ1-2, with TRBD1 matching 7 bases. The CDR3 covers 14 residues. V shed 5 bases and J 7 bases; nucleotides not matched to a gene: 10. In nucleotides, the CDR3 is TGTGCCAGCAGTGTACAGACAGGGTTGGCTGGCTACACCTTC. Translated, it gives CASSVQTGLAGYTF.

Only a few counts were recorded for this clonotype. The rearrangement uses TRBV27 and TRBJ2-4; weak D call: TRBD1 (5 bases). With the DNA end fitting TRBJ2-7 better, the J assignment may be wrong. Germline V CDR1 and CDR2: MNHEY, SMNVEV (reference sequence). The CDR3 is 14 amino acids. CDR3 sequence (DNA): TGTGCCAGGATGGTCGACAGCTCCCCCTACGAGCAGTACTTC. Translation: CARMVDSSPYEQYF.

This clonotype was picked up a small number of times. The V gene is TRBV28, the J gene TRBJ2-3, with TRBD2 matching 8 bases. Trimming took 5 bases from V and 5 from J; bases not matched to a gene: 9. Per the germline V gene, CDR1 is MDHEN and CDR2 is SYDVKM. This CDR3 has 15 residues. CDR3 in DNA: TGTGCCAGCAGTCCCCCTGAGACTAGCGAAGATACGCAGTATTTT. This translates into CASSPPETSEDTQYF.

This clonotype was counted many times. The chain has TRBV20-1 and TRBJ2-6; D is unclear. Germline-derived CDR1 and CDR2 are DFQATT and SNEGSKA (reference sequence). The V end lost 0 bases, the J end lost 0 bases, and 15 bases lay between the germline ends. The CDR3 is made up of 18 amino acids. CDR3 nucleotide sequence: TGCAGTGCTAGAGATGCCCGGGCCTCCTACTCTGGGGCCAACGTCCTGACTTTC. Protein: CSARDARASYSGANVLTF.

The chain combines TRBV25-1 with TRBJ2-1, with 7 bases lining up with TRBD1. The DNA matches TRBJ2-7 better at its end, which makes the J call doubtful. The CDR3 spans 16 residues. The V gene's germline CDR1 is MGHDK and CDR2 SYGVNS. CDR3 nucleotide sequence: TGTGCCAGCAGTGGTTCTCGACAGGGACCGTACAATGAGCAGTACTTC. It yields the protein CASSGSRQGPYNEQYF.

This clonotype was counted at least ten times. The J gene is TRBJ2-7, the V gene TRBV4-2, with D maybe TRBD2 (5 bases). The CDR3 consists of 14 residues. Germline V gene data show CDR1 as LGHNA and CDR2 as YNFKEQ. The V and J ends lost 3 bases and 0 bases respectively, with 9 bases between them. CDR3 bases: TGTGCCAGCAGCCACACTAGAATCTCCTACGAGCAGTACTTC. Translated, it gives CASSHTRISYEQYF.

The chain employs TRBV7-8 and TRBJ2-3; 8 nucleotides align to TRBD2. With V trimmed by 1 base and J by 1 base, 1 base remained unmatched. Germline V gives CDR1 SGHVS, CDR2 FQNEAQ. The CDR3 totals 15 residues. The CDR3 loop is CASSLETSGTDTQYF. CDR3 nucleotides: TGTGCCAGCAGCTTAGAGACTAGCGGCACAGATACGCAGTATTTT.

This clonotype was seen many times. The V and J genes are TRBV7-9 and TRBJ2-5; perhaps TRBD1 as D (5 bases). Germline V CDR1 and CDR2: SEHNR, FQNEAQ (reference sequence). The CDR3 contains 12 residues. V was clipped by 6 bases and J by 4 bases, with 9 bases between them. The CDR3 DNA follows: TGTGCCAGCAGGGCAGGGTCAGAGACCCAGTACTTC. It translates to CASRAGSETQYF.

This chain links TRBV29-1 with TRBJ1-1, with TRBD1 matching 9 bases. With V trimmed by 7 bases and J by 6 bases, 9 bases remained unmatched. There are 13 residues in the CDR3. Per the germline V gene, CDR1 is SQVTM and CDR2 is ANQGSEA. Written as DNA, the CDR3 is TGCAGCGCCAGACAGGGGGACGCCTCTGAAGCTTTCTTT. Protein: CSARQGDASEAFF.